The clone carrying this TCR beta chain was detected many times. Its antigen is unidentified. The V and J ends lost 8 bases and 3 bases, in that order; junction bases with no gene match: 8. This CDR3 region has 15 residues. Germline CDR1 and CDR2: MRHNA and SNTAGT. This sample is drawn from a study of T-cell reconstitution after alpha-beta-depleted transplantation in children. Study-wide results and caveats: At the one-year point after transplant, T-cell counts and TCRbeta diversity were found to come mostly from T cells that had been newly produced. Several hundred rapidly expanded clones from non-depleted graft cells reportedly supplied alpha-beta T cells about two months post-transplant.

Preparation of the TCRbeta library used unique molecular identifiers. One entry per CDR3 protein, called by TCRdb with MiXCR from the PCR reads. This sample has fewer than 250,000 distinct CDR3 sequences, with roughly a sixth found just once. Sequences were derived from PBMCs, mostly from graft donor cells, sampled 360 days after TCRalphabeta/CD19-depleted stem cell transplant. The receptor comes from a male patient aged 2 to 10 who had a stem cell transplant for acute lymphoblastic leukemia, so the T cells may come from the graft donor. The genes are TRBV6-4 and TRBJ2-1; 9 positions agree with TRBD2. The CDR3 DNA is TGTGCCAGCTCACCCGGGACTAGCAGCTACAATGAGCAGTTCTTC. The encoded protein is CASSPGTSSYNEQFF.